This is a list of T cell receptor beta chains from one sample in a study of cytomegalovirus exposure and HLA in healthy donors. Sequenced by immunoSEQ multiplex PCR; TCRdb stores in-frame clones only, minus some. The data contain approximately 100,000 clones, 75% to 90% of them singletons. Sequencing used PBMCs. The receptor source for this set is a man aged 40-50 years in good health and CMV-seropositive. CDR3s include the opening cysteine and the closing phenylalanine or tryptophan. Each record gives: D gene, clone size, J gene, V gene, CDR3 DNA, CDR3 protein. D genes are given only for firm matches. Clone size is stated in some rows and not others, as once, few, many or a class when expanded.

d_gene: TRBD1; abundance: .; j_gene: TRBJ1-1; v_gene: TRBV9; CDR3nt: TGTGCCAGCAGCGTAGGGACAGGGGGCTCGGGCACTGAAGCTTTCTTT; CDR3aa: CASSVGTGGSGTEAFF
d_gene: .; abundance: .; j_gene: TRBJ2-2; v_gene: TRBV28; CDR3nt: TGTGCCAGCAGTCCCTTAGCGGCCCGCGCCGGGGAGCTGTTTTTT; CDR3aa: CASSPLAARAGELFF
d_gene: TRBD2; abundance: .; j_gene: TRBJ2-3; v_gene: TRBV15; CDR3nt: TGTGCCACCAGCAGAGCCCGGACTAGCGGTAGCACAGATACGCAGTATTTT; CDR3aa: CATSRARTSGSTDTQYF
d_gene: .; abundance: .; j_gene: TRBJ2-7; v_gene: TRBV7-2; CDR3nt: TGTGCCAGCAGCACCTATCTAGAGGGCGAGCAGTACTTC; CDR3aa: CASSTYLEGEQYF
d_gene: .; abundance: .; j_gene: TRBJ1-6; v_gene: TRBV10-1; CDR3nt: TGCGCCAGCAGTCAAGGGGCGTATTCACCCCTCCACTTT; CDR3aa: CASSQGAYSPLHF
d_gene: .; abundance: .; j_gene: TRBJ1-3; v_gene: TRBV7-8; CDR3nt: TGTGCCAGCAGTAGCCCCGGCAGCTCTGGAAACACCATATATTTT; CDR3aa: CASSSPGSSGNTIYF
d_gene: TRBD2; abundance: .; j_gene: TRBJ2-1; v_gene: TRBV14; CDR3nt: TGTGCCAGCAGCAAAAGCGGGAGGGTGTCCTACAATGAGCAGTTCTTC; CDR3aa: CASSKSGRVSYNEQFF
d_gene: .; abundance: once; j_gene: TRBJ1-1; v_gene: TRBV28; CDR3nt: TGTGCCAGCAGTTTAATTCCAGGGCCCACTGAAGCTTTCTTT; CDR3aa: CASSLIPGPTEAFF
d_gene: TRBD1; abundance: .; j_gene: TRBJ1-1; v_gene: TRBV18; CDR3nt: TGTGCCAGCTTGACAGGGCAAAACACTGAAGCTTTCTTT; CDR3aa: CASLTGQNTEAFF
d_gene: TRBD1; abundance: once; j_gene: TRBJ2-7; v_gene: TRBV4-1; CDR3nt: TGCGCCAGCAGCTCCAGGGGGCTCGAGCAGTACTTC; CDR3aa: CASSSRGLEQYF
d_gene: .; abundance: .; j_gene: TRBJ2-5; v_gene: TRBV7-6; CDR3nt: TGTGCCAGCAGCTTAAGGACAGAGCCGATTCAAGAGACCCAGTACTTC; CDR3aa: CASSLRTEPIQETQYF
d_gene: TRBD1; abundance: once; j_gene: TRBJ1-6; v_gene: TRBV5-1; CDR3nt: TGCGCCAGCAGCGCGGGACAGGGGGCGAATTCACCCCTCCACTTT; CDR3aa: CASSAGQGANSPLHF
d_gene: .; abundance: .; j_gene: TRBJ2-7; v_gene: TRBV4-1; CDR3nt: TGCGCCAGCAGCCAAGACATGACAGCAGACGAGCAGTACTTC; CDR3aa: CASSQDMTADEQYF
d_gene: TRBD2; abundance: .; j_gene: TRBJ2-1; v_gene: TRBV10-2; CDR3nt: TGCGCCAGCAGTCTCGGACTAGCGGGGGGGAGCGAGCAGTTCTTC; CDR3aa: CASSLGLAGGSEQFF
d_gene: .; abundance: .; j_gene: TRBJ2-5; v_gene: TRBV11-2; CDR3nt: TGTGCCAGCAGCCGAGGACAGTTACAAGAGACCCAGTACTTC; CDR3aa: CASSRGQLQETQYF
d_gene: .; abundance: .; j_gene: TRBJ1-1; v_gene: TRBV11-2; CDR3nt: TGTGCCAGCAGCTTATTGGGATCAGGGATAACTGAAGCTTTCTTT; CDR3aa: CASSLLGSGITEAFF
d_gene: .; abundance: .; j_gene: TRBJ2-7; v_gene: TRBV18; CDR3nt: TGTGCCAGCTCACCCCCTGGCAGCGAGCAGTACTTC; CDR3aa: CASSPPGSEQYF
d_gene: .; abundance: .; j_gene: TRBJ2-2; v_gene: TRBV11-2; CDR3nt: TGTGCCAGCAGCTTAAGGGGCCTCTACACCGGGGAGCTGTTTTTT; CDR3aa: CASSLRGLYTGELFF
d_gene: TRBD1; abundance: once; j_gene: TRBJ2-2; v_gene: TRBV7-9; CDR3nt: TGTGCCAGCAGCTTAAAACCCGGGACAGCCTACACCGGGGAGCTGTTTTTT; CDR3aa: CASSLKPGTAYTGELFF
d_gene: .; abundance: once; j_gene: TRBJ2-1; v_gene: TRBV19; CDR3nt: TGTGCCACCAAGCTAAGTGGTTTCAATGAGCAGTTCTTC; CDR3aa: CATKLSGFNEQFF
d_gene: .; abundance: .; j_gene: TRBJ1-1; v_gene: TRBV19; CDR3nt: TGTGCCAGTAGTATACGGGAGAACACTGAAGCTTTCTTT; CDR3aa: CASSIRENTEAFF
d_gene: TRBD2; abundance: .; j_gene: TRBJ2-1; v_gene: TRBV7-2; CDR3nt: TGTGCCAGCAGCTTCTCGCCGGGAGGGCCGGGCAATGAGCAGTTCTTC; CDR3aa: CASSFSPGGPGNEQFF
d_gene: TRBD1; abundance: .; j_gene: TRBJ2-3; v_gene: TRBV13; CDR3nt: TGTGCCAGCAGGAAACAGGGGGCGGCAGATACGCAGTATTTT; CDR3aa: CASRKQGAADTQYF
d_gene: TRBD2; abundance: .; j_gene: TRBJ2-7; v_gene: TRBV5-1; CDR3nt: TGCGCCAGCAGCTTGAGAGGGGGACTAGCGGGAGATCCCGAGCAGTACTTC; CDR3aa: CASSLRGGLAGDPEQYF
d_gene: .; abundance: .; j_gene: TRBJ2-2; v_gene: TRBV7-8; CDR3nt: TGTGCCAGCAGCTTAGGGGCGCGGGACACCGGGGAGCTGTTTTTT; CDR3aa: CASSLGARDTGELFF
d_gene: .; abundance: .; j_gene: TRBJ1-4; v_gene: TRBV9; CDR3nt: TGTGCCAGCAGCACAACAGTAACAACTAATGAAAAACTGTTTTTT; CDR3aa: CASSTTVTTNEKLFF
d_gene: .; abundance: .; j_gene: TRBJ2-5; v_gene: TRBV5-4; CDR3nt: TGTGCCAGCAGCTTGGACAGGGTTTACGAGACCCAGTACTTC; CDR3aa: CASSLDRVYETQYF
d_gene: .; abundance: once; j_gene: TRBJ1-3; v_gene: TRBV4-1; CDR3nt: TGCGCCAGCAGCCAACCTAAACAGGGTAGGAACACCATATATTTT; CDR3aa: CASSQPKQGRNTIYF
d_gene: TRBD1; abundance: .; j_gene: TRBJ1-6; v_gene: TRBV2; CDR3nt: TGTGCCAGCAATTGGGACAGGGGGAATTCACCCCTCCACTTT; CDR3aa: CASNWDRGNSPLHF
d_gene: TRBD2; abundance: .; j_gene: TRBJ2-3; v_gene: TRBV5-3; CDR3nt: TGTGCCAGAAGCTCAAGCGGGGGGGCATCAGATACGCAGTATTTT; CDR3aa: CARSSSGGASDTQYF
d_gene: .; abundance: .; j_gene: TRBJ2-7; v_gene: TRBV19; CDR3nt: TGTGCCAGTAGTGCCGGACTACTTCTGACTTACGAGCAGTACTTC; CDR3aa: CASSAGLLLTYEQYF
d_gene: TRBD2; abundance: few; j_gene: TRBJ2-3; v_gene: TRBV6-1; CDR3nt: TGTGCCAGCAGCCCCGGGACTAGCGGCACAGATACGCAGTATTTT; CDR3aa: CASSPGTSGTDTQYF
d_gene: .; abundance: .; j_gene: TRBJ2-4; v_gene: TRBV30; CDR3nt: TGTGCCTGGAGGGGAGGCGTCGACATTCAGTACTTC; CDR3aa: CAWRGGVDIQYF
d_gene: .; abundance: .; j_gene: TRBJ2-1; v_gene: TRBV28; CDR3nt: TGTGCCAGCAGTTTTGGGGTACCGGGACTTCCCAATGAGCAGTTCTTC; CDR3aa: CASSFGVPGLPNEQFF
d_gene: .; abundance: few; j_gene: TRBJ2-2; v_gene: TRBV5-6; CDR3nt: TGTGCCAGCAAGCGTGGGGCTACGAACACCGGGGAGCTGTTTTTT; CDR3aa: CASKRGATNTGELFF
d_gene: TRBD1; abundance: .; j_gene: TRBJ2-5; v_gene: TRBV5-4; CDR3nt: TGTGCCAGCAGCTTGATCGGGCAGGGGGCGCGAGAGACCCAGTACTTC; CDR3aa: CASSLIGQGARETQYF
d_gene: .; abundance: .; j_gene: TRBJ2-5; v_gene: TRBV5-1; CDR3nt: TGCGCCAGCAGCCCAAGAGTGGACAGCTCACAAGAGACCCAGTACTTC; CDR3aa: CASSPRVDSSQETQYF
d_gene: TRBD1; abundance: .; j_gene: TRBJ2-2; v_gene: TRBV19; CDR3nt: TGTGCCAGTAGTAAAGGATCCGGGACAGGAGAAACCGGGGAGCTGTTTTTT; CDR3aa: CASSKGSGTGETGELFF
d_gene: .; abundance: .; j_gene: TRBJ1-5; v_gene: TRBV10-3; CDR3nt: TGTGCCATCAGTACATGGAGCAATCAGCCCCAGCATTTT; CDR3aa: CAISTWSNQPQHF
d_gene: .; abundance: .; j_gene: TRBJ1-1; v_gene: TRBV7-3; CDR3nt: TGTGCCAGCAGCTTAAACTACGGCTCTGAAGCTTTCTTT; CDR3aa: CASSLNYGSEAFF
d_gene: TRBD2; abundance: .; j_gene: TRBJ2-5; v_gene: TRBV19; CDR3nt: TGTGCCAGTACTCCGGGAGGCCAAGAGACCCAGTACTTC; CDR3aa: CASTPGGQETQYF
d_gene: .; abundance: .; j_gene: TRBJ2-7; v_gene: TRBV7-3; CDR3nt: TGTGCCAGCAGCAACTCCGGAGGGCCCGGGTTCGAGCAGTACTTC; CDR3aa: CASSNSGGPGFEQYF
d_gene: TRBD2; abundance: .; j_gene: TRBJ2-5; v_gene: TRBV11-2; CDR3nt: TGTGCCAGCAGCTTTACAGCTAGCGGGGGGAAAGAGACCCAGTACTTC; CDR3aa: CASSFTASGGKETQYF
d_gene: TRBD1; abundance: .; j_gene: TRBJ2-1; v_gene: TRBV28; CDR3nt: TGTGCCAGCACACTAAGGACAGGGGGGCGGGATGAGCAGTTCTTC; CDR3aa: CASTLRTGGRDEQFF
d_gene: .; abundance: .; j_gene: TRBJ1-2; v_gene: TRBV19; CDR3nt: TGTACCAGTACCCCGGACAGTAGGGGCTTCGGCTACACCTTC; CDR3aa: CTSTPDSRGFGYTF
d_gene: TRBD2; abundance: .; j_gene: TRBJ2-7; v_gene: TRBV5-8; CDR3nt: TGTGCCAGCAGTCCGTCAAGACTAGCGGGAGCCTACGAGCAGTACTTC; CDR3aa: CASSPSRLAGAYEQYF
d_gene: .; abundance: .; j_gene: TRBJ2-7; v_gene: TRBV28; CDR3nt: TGTGCCAGCAGCCCCCCGACTACCTACGAGCAGTACTTC; CDR3aa: CASSPPTTYEQYF
d_gene: .; abundance: .; j_gene: TRBJ2-2; v_gene: TRBV2; CDR3nt: TGTGCCAGCAGTGAGTCAAAGAACACCGGGGAGCTGTTTTTT; CDR3aa: CASSESKNTGELFF
d_gene: TRBD2; abundance: .; j_gene: TRBJ2-7; v_gene: TRBV11-2; CDR3nt: TGTGCCAGCAGCTTAGGCGGGAGGGCCAGCTACTTC; CDR3aa: CASSLGGRASYF
d_gene: TRBD1; abundance: .; j_gene: TRBJ2-7; v_gene: TRBV9; CDR3nt: TGTGCCAGCAGCGCCACGGGACAGGGGGCTGGAGAGCAGTACTTC; CDR3aa: CASSATGQGAGEQYF
d_gene: TRBD1; abundance: once; j_gene: TRBJ2-2; v_gene: TRBV11-3; CDR3nt: TGTGCCAGCAGCCCTACAGGGGATAGCGGGGAGCTGTTTTTT; CDR3aa: CASSPTGDSGELFF
d_gene: TRBD1; abundance: once; j_gene: TRBJ1-2; v_gene: TRBV6-5; CDR3nt: TGTGCCAGCAGACAGGGGGCGAGTTATGGCTACACCTTC; CDR3aa: CASRQGASYGYTF
d_gene: .; abundance: .; j_gene: TRBJ2-1; v_gene: TRBV7-2; CDR3nt: TGTGCCAGCAGCTCCTTCGACAGTCCAGGCGTCAATGAGCAGTTCTTC; CDR3aa: CASSSFDSPGVNEQFF
d_gene: TRBD1; abundance: .; j_gene: TRBJ1-4; v_gene: TRBV5-4; CDR3nt: TGTGCCAGCAGCACCCGGACAGGGGGGAATGAAAAACTGTTTTTT; CDR3aa: CASSTRTGGNEKLFF
d_gene: TRBD1; abundance: .; j_gene: TRBJ2-3; v_gene: TRBV7-9; CDR3nt: TGTGCCAGCAGCCCGACCCGCGGACAGGCCACAGATACGCAGTATTTT; CDR3aa: CASSPTRGQATDTQYF
d_gene: TRBD1; abundance: .; j_gene: TRBJ1-5; v_gene: TRBV30; CDR3nt: TGTGCCTTTAGGACAGGGGGCGCCCCGGGAAATCAGCCCCAGCATTTT; CDR3aa: CAFRTGGAPGNQPQHF
d_gene: .; abundance: .; j_gene: TRBJ1-6; v_gene: TRBV6-5; CDR3nt: TGTGCCAGCAAGGGACACCTAAATTCACCCCTCCACTTT; CDR3aa: CASKGHLNSPLHF